This record covers a single T cell receptor beta chain. Original handling: Amplification of reference gene primers was used by the study to estimate nucleated cell counts. TCRdb keeps only in-frame clones here, not all; method: immunoSEQ multiplex PCR. The V and J calls and clone size were taken over from that table, and D and trimming were inferred from the DNA. The table includes tens of thousands of clones, roughly 79% detected once. CDR1 and CDR2 from the germline V gene are MNHEY and SVGAGI. With 0 bases removed from V and 10 bases from J, the gap between germline ends came to 16 bases. The CDR3 is made up of 16 amino acids. The data derive from a study of blood T cell repertoires in COVID-19. Study background: The samples span acute and convalescent COVID-19 from the United States, Italy and Spain. T cells, B-cell-depleted T cells, or PBMCs provided the cDNA or gDNA that served as material.

Input material: peripheral blood. This chain connects TRBV6-5 to TRBJ1-6, with a tentative D call TRBD1 (5 bases). The clonotype comes from a man in his 60s with acute or convalescent COVID-19. This CDR3 reads CASSYSGQGERSPLHF. DNA for the CDR3: TGTGCCAGCAGTTACTCGGGGCAGGGTGAAAGATCACCCCTCCACTTT.